This T cell receptor (beta chain) was captured in a study of T cell responses to AZD1222 COVID-19 vaccine. The study, taken as a whole, reports: At study baseline, merely a handful of AZD1222 recipients were seropositive. In a largely white British group with more females than males, clonal diversity was possibly underestimated.

Germline CDR1 reads LNHDA; CDR2 reads SQIVND (reference sequence). J lost 5 bases, V lost 2 bases, and 8 bases had no gene match. The CDR3 sequence is 17 residues long. Concerning this clone itself: What it binds is unknown.

Libraries were prepared by immunoSEQ multiplex PCR; TCRdb keeps only in-frame clonotypes and omits some of them. The table records some 94,000 clones, around nine tenths of them present only once. Material: peripheral blood, obtained on day 0 of AZD1222 vaccination. This clonotype originated in an adult in good health. The genes are TRBV19 and TRBJ2-3; 12 bases agree with TRBD2. CDR3 sequence (DNA): TGTGCCAGTAGTATAAGTGGTCTAGCGGGGGGGCAAGATACGCAGTATTTT. This translates into CASSISGLAGGQDTQYF. The complete variable domain, with remaining parts taken from reference TRBV19 and TRBJ2-3, reads DGGITQSPKYLFRKEGQNVTLSCEQNLNHDAMYWYRQDPGQGLRLIYYSQIVNDFQKGDIAEGYSVSREKKESFPLTVTSAQKNPTAFYLCASSISGLAGGQDTQYFGPGTRLTVL.